This T cell receptor beta chain was retrieved from a study of blood T cell repertoires in COVID-19. Background on the study: PBMCs, B-cell-depleted T cells, or T cells were the source of the cDNA or gDNA that made up the material.

Cohort assignment relied on participant-reported clinical history. Two negative PCRs, clearance, or symptom resolution characterized the recovered Cohort 3 donors. CDR1 SEHNR and CDR2 FQNEAQ come from the germline V gene (reference sequence). The CDR3 runs 13 residues. Trimming cost V 5 bases and J 1 base, with 9 bases left between them. Here immunoSEQ multiplex PCR was the method, and the copy in TCRdb shows in-frame clones only, minus some. This table has more than 350,000 clones, approximately 90% appearing once. This sequence was found in a woman in her 50s who had recovered from COVID-19. This sequence joins TRBV7-9 and TRBJ2-7, with D perhaps TRBD2 (6 bases). Source material: PBMCs or T cells enriched from blood (not recorded which). This CDR3 reads CASSPGTSYEQYF. The CDR3 DNA follows: TGTGCCAGCAGCCCCGGGACTTCCTACGAGCAGTACTTC.